The sequence of this TCR beta chain was determined in a study of T cell responses to AZD1222 COVID-19 vaccine. In the study overall: Pooling was applied to second doses at about 4 or about 12 weeks. Study-wide results and limits: As reported, nearly half of all spike-specific TCRs target variant regions that are unmutated. Donors, mostly white British, included more females; clonal diversity was possibly underestimated.

With respect to this clone: Its antigen remains unknown.

The V gene's germline CDR1 is LNHNV and CDR2 YYDKDF (reference sequence). This CDR3 region has 16 residues. Trimming stripped 0 bases from V and 0 bases from J, with 11 bases between. Profiling relied on immunoSEQ multiplex PCR, and the TCRdb table lists in-frame clones only, not all of them. The sample lists 120,000 to 150,000 clones, approximately 88% occurring once. This chain connects TRBV15 to TRBJ1-1; D is uncertain. The source material was peripheral blood, sampled on day 0 of AZD1222 vaccination. The sequence was collected from an adult in good health. The CDR3 DNA sequence: TGTGCCACCAGCAGAGAAAGGGCGATTTTGAACACTGAAGCTTTCTTT. Translation: CATSRERAILNTEAFF. The full variable domain, its missing parts supplied by reference TRBV15 and TRBJ1-1, is DAMVIQNPRYQVTQFGKPVTLSCSQTLNHNVMYWYQQKSSQAPKLLFHYYDKDFNNEADTPDNFQSRRPNTSFCFLDIRSPGLGDTAMYLCATSRERAILNTEAFFGQGTRLTVV.